This T cell receptor beta chain was sequenced in a study of blood T cell repertoires in COVID-19. This clone was observed once. In the original processing: Reference gene primer amplification in the assay estimated nucleated cell counts. TCRdb's table, derived via immunoSEQ multiplex PCR, lists solely in-frame clones and lacks some. V, J and clone size are taken as reported in that table, and D and trimming were inferred from the DNA itself. This sample carries more than 3,000 clones, roughly 93% of them seen once, and the ten largest clones take about 1.5%. J was trimmed by 1 base and V by 2 bases; bases with no gene match: 7. The CDR3 totals 16 residues. Germline CDR1 and CDR2: SGHRS and YFSETQ.

Source material: peripheral blood. This chain joins TRBV5-1 and TRBJ2-7; 9 positions agree with TRBD1. The clonotype originates from a human donor in a cohort sampled during active COVID-19. The CDR3 loop reads CASSFGRTGVSYEQYF. The CDR3 DNA sequence: TGCGCCAGCAGCTTTGGACGGACAGGGGTATCCTACGAGCAGTACTTC.